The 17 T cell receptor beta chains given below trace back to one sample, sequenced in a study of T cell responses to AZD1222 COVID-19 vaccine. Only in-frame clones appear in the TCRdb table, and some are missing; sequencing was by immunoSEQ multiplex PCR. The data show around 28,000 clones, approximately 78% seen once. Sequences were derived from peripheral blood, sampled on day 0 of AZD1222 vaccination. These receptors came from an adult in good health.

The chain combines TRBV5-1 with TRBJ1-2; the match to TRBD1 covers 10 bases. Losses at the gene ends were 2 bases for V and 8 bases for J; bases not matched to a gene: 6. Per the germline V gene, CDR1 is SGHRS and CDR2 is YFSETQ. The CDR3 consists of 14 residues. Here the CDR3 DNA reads TGCGCCAGCAGCTTCCGACAGGGGGCTTGGGGCTACACCTTC. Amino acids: CASSFRQGAWGYTF.

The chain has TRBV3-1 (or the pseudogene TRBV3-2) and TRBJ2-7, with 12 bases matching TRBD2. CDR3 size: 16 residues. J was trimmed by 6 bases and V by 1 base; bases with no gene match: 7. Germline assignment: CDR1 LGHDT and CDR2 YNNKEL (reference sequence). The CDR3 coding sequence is TGTGCCAGCAGCCAAGGCCTAGCGGGGGGGCAGGGCGAGCAGTACTTC. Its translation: CASSQGLAGGQGEQYF.

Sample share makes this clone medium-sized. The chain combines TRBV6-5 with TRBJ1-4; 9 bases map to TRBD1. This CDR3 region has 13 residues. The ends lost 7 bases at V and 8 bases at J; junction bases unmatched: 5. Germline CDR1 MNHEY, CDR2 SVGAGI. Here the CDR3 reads CASNRDRDEKLFF. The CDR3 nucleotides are TGTGCCAGCAATCGGGACAGGGACGAAAAACTGTTTTTT.

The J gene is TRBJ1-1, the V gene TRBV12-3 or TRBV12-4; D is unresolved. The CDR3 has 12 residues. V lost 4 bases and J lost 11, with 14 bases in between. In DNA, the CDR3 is TGTGCCAGCAGTTCTGACACTCCCGAGGCTTTCTTT. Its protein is CASSSDTPEAFF.

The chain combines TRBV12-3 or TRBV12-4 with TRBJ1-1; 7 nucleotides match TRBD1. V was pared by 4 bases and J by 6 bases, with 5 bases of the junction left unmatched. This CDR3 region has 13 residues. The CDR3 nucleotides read TGTGCCAGCAGTTCGCTAGACAGGGCTGAAGCTTTCTTT. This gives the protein CASSSLDRAEAFF.

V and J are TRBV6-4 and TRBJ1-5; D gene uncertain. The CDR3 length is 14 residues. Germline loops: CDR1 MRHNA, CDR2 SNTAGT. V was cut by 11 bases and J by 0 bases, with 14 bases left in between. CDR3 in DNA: TGTGCCCAATGCTACGGAAGTAGCAATCAGCCCCAGCATTTT. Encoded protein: CAQCYGSSNQPQHF.

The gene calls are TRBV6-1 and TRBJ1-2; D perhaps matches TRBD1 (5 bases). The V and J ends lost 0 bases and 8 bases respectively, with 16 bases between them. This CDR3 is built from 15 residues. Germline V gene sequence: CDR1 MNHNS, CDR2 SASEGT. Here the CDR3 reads CASSEALGGLDGYTF. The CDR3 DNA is TGTGCCAGCAGTGAAGCGCTTGGGGGGTTGGACGGCTACACCTTC.

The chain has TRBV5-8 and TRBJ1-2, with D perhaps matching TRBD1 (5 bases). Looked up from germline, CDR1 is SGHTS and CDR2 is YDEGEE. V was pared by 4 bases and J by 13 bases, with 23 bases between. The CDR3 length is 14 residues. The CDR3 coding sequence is TGTGCCAGCAGCCTAACAGGAGGGTGGGCTAATCCCACCTTC. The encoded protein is CASSLTGGWANPTF.

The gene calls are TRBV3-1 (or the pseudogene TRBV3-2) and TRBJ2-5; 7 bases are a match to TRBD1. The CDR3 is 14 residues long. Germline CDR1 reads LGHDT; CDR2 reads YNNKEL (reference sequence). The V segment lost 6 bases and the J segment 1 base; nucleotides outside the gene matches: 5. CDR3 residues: CASRPWTGQETQYF. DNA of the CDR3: TGTGCCAGCAGACCTTGGACAGGCCAAGAGACCCAGTACTTC.

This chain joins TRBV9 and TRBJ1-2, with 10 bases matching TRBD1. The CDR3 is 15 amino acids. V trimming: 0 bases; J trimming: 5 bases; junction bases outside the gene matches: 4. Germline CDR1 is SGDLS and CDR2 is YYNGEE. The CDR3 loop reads CASSVGDRGGYGYTF. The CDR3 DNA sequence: TGTGCCAGCAGCGTAGGGGACAGGGGCGGATATGGCTACACCTTC.

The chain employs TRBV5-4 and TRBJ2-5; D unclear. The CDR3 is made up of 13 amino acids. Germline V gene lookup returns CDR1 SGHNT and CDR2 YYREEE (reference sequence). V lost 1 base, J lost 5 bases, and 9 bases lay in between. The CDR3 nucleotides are TGTGCCAGCAGCTTGTATACGGCCGAGACCCAGTACTTC. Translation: CASSLYTAETQYF.

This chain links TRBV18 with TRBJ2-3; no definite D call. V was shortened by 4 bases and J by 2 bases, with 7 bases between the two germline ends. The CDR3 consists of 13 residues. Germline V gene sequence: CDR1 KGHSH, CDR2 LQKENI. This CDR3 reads CASSQYNTDTQYF. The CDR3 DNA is TGTGCCAGCTCACAATACAACACAGATACGCAGTATTTT.

CDR3 sequence reads: CASSTSSSTISSYNEQFF. The CDR3 region has the DNA TGTGCCAGCAGCACCTCCTCCTCCACGATCAGCTCCTACAATGAGCAGTTCTTC. The rearrangement joins TRBV9 to TRBJ2-1; D call uncertain. Deletions cut 4 bases from V and 0 bases from J, with 20 bases between. The CDR3 sequence is 18 residues long. Looked up from germline, CDR1 is SGDLS and CDR2 is YYNGEE.

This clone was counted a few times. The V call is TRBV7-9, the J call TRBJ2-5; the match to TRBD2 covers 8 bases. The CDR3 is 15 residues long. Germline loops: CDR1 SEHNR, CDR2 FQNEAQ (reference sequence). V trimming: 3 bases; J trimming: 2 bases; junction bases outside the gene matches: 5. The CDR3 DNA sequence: TGTGCCAGCAGCTTTGCTAGCGGGCGACAAGAGACCCAGTACTTC. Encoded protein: CASSFASGRQETQYF.

The CDR3 DNA reads as TGTGCCAGCAGGCCCACGGGACTCGACACCGGGGAGCTGTTTTTT. Translating it yields CASRPTGLDTGELFF. The chain has TRBV2 and TRBJ2-2; D is perhaps TRBD2 (6 bases). Trimming removed 6 bases from V and 3 bases from J, with 14 bases in between. This CDR3 has 15 residues. CDR1 and CDR2 (germline): SNHLY, FYNNEI.

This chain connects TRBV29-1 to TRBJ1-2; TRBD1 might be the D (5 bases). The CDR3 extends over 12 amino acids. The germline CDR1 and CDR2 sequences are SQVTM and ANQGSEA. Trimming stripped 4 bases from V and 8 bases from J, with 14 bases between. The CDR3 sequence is CSVGGGRGGYTF. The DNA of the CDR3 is TGCAGCGTTGGAGGAGGGCGGGGCGGCTACACCTTC.

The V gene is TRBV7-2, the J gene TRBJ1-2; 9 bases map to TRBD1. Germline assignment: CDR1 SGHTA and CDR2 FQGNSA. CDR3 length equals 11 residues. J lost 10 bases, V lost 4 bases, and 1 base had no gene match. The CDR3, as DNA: TGTGCCAGCAGCTGGACAGGGGCCTACACCTTC. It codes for CASSWTGAYTF.